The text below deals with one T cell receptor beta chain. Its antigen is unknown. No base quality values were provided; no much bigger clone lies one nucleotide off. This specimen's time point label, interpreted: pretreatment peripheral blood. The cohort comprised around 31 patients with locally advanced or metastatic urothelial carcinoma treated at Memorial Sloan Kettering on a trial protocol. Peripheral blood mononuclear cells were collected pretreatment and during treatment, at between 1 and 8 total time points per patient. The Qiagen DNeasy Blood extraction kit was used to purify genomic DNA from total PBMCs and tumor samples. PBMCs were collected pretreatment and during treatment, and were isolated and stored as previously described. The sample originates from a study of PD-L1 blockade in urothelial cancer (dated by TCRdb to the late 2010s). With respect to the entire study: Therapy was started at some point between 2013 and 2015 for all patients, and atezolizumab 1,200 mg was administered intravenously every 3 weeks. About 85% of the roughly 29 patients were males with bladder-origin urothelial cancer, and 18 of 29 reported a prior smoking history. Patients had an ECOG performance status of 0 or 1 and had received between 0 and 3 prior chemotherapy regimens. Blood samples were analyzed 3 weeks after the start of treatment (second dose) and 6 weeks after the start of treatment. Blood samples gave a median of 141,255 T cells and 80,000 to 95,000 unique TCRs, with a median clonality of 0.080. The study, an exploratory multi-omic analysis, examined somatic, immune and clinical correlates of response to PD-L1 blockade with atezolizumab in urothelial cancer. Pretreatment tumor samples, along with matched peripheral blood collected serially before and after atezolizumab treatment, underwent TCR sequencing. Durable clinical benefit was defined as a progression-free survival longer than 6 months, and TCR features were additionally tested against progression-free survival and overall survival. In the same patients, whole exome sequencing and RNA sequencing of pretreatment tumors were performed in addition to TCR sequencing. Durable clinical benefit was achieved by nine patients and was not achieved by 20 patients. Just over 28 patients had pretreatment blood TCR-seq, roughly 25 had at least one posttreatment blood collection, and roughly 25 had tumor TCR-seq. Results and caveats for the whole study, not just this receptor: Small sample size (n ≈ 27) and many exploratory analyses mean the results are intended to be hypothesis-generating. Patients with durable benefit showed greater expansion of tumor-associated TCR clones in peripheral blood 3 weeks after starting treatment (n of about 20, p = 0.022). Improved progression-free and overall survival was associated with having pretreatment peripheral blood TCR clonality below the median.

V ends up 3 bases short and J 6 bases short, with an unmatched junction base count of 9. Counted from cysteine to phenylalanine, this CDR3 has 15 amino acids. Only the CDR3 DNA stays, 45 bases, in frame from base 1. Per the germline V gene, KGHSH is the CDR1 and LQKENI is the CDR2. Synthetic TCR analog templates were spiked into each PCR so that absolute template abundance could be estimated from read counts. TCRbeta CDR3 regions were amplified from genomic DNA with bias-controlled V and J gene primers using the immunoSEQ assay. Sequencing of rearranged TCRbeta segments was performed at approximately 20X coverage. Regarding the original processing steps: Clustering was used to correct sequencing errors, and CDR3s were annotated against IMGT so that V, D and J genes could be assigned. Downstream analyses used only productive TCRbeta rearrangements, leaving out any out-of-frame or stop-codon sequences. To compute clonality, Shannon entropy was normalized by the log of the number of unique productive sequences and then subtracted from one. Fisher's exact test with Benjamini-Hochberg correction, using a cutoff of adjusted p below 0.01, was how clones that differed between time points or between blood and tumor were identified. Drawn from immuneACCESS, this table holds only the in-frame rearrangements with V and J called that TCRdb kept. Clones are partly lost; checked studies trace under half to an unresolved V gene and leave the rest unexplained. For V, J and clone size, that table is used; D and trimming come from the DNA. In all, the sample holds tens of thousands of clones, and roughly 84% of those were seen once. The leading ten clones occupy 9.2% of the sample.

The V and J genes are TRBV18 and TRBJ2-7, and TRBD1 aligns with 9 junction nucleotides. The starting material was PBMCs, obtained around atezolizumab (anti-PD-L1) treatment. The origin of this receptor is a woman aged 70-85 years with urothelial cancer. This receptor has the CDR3 CASSPPGTGILEQYF. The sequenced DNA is TGTGCCAGCTCACCCCCCGGGACAGGGATCCTCGAGCAGTACTTC. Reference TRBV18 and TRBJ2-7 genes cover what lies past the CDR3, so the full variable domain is NAGVMQNPRHLVRRRGQEARLRCSPMKGHSHVYWYRQLPEEGLKFMVYLQKENIIDESGMPKERFSAEFPKEGPSILRIQQVVRGDSAAYFCASSPPGTGILEQYFGPGTRLTVT.